This T cell receptor (beta chain) is from a study of molecular identifiers for immune sequencing clone quantification. Study-level background: Replicates involved a five-way split of RNA from approximately 20,000 or 100,000 naive CD8 cells, with sequencing of four.

In this sample, this clonotype turned up a few times. In preparing bulk TCR libraries, previously described methods and listed TCR primers were used. Each CDR3 protein gets one entry after TCRdb re-called the PCR reads with MiXCR. The sample has about 70,000 distinct CDR3 sequences; roughly 20% are singletons. CDR1 and CDR2 from the germline V gene are LNHDA and SQIVND (reference sequence). Trimming removed 4 bases from V and 0 bases from J, with 7 bases in between. The CDR3 sequence is 14 residues long. Naive CD8 T cells were FACS-sorted by CD8+CD4-CCR7+CD45RA+ markers. Sequencing was carried out using naive CD8+ T cells from blood, with Jurkat cell RNA spiked in. Regarding subset: FACS-sorted CD8+CD4-CCR7+CD45RA+ naive T cells. The sequence derives from a human donor in good health. Some libraries in this study had Jurkat cell RNA spiked in. This rearrangement joins TRBV19 to TRBJ1-5; D not certain. CDR3 DNA sequence: TGTGCCAGTAGTAAGGGTTATAGCAATCAGCCCCAGCATTTT. Its translation is CASSKGYSNQPQHF.